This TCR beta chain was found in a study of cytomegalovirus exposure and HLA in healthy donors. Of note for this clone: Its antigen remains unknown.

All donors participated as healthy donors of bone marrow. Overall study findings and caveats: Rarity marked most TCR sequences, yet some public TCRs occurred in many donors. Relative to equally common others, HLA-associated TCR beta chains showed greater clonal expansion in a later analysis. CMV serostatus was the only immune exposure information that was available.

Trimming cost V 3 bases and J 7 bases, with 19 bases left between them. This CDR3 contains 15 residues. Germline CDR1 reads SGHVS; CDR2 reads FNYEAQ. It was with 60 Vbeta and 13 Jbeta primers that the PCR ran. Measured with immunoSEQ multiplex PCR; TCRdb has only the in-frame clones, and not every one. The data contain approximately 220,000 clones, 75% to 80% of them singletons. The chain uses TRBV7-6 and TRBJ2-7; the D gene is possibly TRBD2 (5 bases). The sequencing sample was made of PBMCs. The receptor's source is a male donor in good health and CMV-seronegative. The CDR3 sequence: CASSFKADHEGEQYF. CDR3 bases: TGTGCCAGCAGCTTTAAGGCTGACCACGAGGGTGAGCAGTACTTC.